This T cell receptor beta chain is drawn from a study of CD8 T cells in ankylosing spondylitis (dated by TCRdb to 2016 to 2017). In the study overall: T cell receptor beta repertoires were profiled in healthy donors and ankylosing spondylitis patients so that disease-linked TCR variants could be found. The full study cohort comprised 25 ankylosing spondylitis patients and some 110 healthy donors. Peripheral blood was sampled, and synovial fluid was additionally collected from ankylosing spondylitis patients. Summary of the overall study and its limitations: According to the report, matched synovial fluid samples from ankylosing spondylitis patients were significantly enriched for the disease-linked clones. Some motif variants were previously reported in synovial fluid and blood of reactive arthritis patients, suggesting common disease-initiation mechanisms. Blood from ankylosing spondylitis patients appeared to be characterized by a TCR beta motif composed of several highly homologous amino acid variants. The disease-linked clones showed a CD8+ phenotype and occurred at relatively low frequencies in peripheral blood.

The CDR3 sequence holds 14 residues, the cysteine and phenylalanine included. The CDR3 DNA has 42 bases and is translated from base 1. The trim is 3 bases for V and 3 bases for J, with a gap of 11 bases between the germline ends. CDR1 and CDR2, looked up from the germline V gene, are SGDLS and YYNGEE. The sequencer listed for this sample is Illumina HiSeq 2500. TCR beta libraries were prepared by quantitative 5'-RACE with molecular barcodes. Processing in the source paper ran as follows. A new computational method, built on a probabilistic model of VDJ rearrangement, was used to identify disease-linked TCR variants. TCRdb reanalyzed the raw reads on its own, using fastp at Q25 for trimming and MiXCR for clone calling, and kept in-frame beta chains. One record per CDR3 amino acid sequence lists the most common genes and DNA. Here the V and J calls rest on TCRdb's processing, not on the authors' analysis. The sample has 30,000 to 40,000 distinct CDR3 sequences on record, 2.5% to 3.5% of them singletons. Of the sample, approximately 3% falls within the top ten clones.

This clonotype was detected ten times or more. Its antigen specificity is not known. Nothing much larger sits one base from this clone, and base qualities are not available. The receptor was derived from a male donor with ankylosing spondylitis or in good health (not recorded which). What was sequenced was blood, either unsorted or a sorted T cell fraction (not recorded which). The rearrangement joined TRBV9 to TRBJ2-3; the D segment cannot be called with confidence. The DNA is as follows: TGTGCCAGCAGCGGTCAGGTGGGGACAGATACGCAGTATTTT. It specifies CASSGQVGTDTQYF.